This TCR beta chain was sequenced in a study of identical twins. TCRdb itself ran the 5' RACE reads through MiXCR, one entry per CDR3 protein. The sample consists of approximately 240,000 distinct CDR3 sequences, around 15% of them appearing once. V gave up 5 bases and J gave up 4 bases, with 14 bases separating them. CDR1 is MNHEY, CDR2 SMNVEV, per germline (reference sequence). This CDR3 spans 14 amino acids. Sequencing was performed on memory (CD45RO+) T cells sorted from blood. The sequence was collected from a young woman in good health. This rearrangement joins TRBV27 to TRBJ1-2; D might be TRBD1 (6 bases). For the CDR3, the DNA is TGTGCCAGCAGTAAACAGGGATGGGCCTATGGCTACACCTTC. Translated: CASSKQGWAYGYTF.